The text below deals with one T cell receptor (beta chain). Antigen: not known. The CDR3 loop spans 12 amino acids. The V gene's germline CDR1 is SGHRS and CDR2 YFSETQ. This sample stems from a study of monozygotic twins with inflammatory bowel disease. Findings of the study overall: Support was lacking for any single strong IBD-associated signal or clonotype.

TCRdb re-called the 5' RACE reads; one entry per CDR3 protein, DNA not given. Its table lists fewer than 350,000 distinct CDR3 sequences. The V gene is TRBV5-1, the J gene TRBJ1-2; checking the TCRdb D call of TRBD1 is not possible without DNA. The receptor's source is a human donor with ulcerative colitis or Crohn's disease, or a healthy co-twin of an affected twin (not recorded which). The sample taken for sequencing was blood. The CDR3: CASSSGGDGYTF. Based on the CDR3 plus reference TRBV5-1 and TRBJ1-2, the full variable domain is KAGVTQTPRYLIKTRGQQVTLSCSPISGHRSVSWYQQTPGQGLQFLFEYFSETQRNKGNFPGRFSGRQFSNSRSEMNVSTLELGDSALYLCASSSGGDGYTFGSGTRLTVV.